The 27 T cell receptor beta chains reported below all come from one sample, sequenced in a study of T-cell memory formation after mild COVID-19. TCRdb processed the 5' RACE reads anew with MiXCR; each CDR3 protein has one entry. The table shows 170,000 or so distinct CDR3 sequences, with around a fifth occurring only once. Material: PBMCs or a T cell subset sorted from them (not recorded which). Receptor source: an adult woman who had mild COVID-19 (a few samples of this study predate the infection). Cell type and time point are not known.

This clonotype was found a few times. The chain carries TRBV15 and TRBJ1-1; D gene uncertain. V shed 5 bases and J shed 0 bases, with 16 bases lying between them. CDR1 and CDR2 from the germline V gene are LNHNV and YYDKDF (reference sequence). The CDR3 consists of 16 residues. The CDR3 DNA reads TGTGCCACCAGCGTCCCCTGGGCAGGCTTGAACACTGAAGCTTTCTTT. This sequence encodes CATSVPWAGLNTEAFF.

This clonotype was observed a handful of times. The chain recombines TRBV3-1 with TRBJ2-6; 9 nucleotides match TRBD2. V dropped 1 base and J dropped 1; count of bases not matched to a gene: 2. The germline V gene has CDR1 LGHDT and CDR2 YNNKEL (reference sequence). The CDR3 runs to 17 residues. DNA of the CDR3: TGTGCCAGCAGCCAAGCGACTAGCGGATCTGGGGCCAACGTCCTGACTTTC. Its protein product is CASSQATSGSGANVLTF.

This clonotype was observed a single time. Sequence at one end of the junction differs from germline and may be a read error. DNA for the CDR3: TGCGACAGCAGCTTGGCTGGCATGGACTACGAGCAGTACTTC. This codes for CDSSLAGMDYEQYF. The V and J genes are TRBV5-1 and TRBJ2-7; D not resolved. This CDR3 is 14 amino acids long. CDR1 SGHRS and CDR2 YFSETQ come from the germline V gene.

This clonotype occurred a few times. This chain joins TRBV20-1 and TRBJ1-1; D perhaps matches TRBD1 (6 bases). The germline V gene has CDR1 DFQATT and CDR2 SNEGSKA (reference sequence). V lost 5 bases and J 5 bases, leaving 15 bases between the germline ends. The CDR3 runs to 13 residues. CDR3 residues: CSAPPLGATEAFF. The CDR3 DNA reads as TGCAGTGCTCCACCTCTGGGGGCTACTGAAGCTTTCTTT.

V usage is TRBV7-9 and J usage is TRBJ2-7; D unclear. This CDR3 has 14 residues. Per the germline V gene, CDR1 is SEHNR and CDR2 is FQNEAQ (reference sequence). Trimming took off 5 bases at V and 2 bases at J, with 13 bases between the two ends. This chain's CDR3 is CASSPAPGTYEQYF. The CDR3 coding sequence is TGTGCCAGCAGCCCCGCCCCTGGAACCTACGAGCAGTACTTC.

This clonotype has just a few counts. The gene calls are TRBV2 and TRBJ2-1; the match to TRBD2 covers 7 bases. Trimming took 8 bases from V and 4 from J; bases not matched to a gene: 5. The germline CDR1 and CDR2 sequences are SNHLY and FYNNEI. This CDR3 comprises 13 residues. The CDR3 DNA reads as TGTGCCAGCGGAGCGGGGAGGTACAATGAGCAGTTCTTC. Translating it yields CASGAGRYNEQFF.

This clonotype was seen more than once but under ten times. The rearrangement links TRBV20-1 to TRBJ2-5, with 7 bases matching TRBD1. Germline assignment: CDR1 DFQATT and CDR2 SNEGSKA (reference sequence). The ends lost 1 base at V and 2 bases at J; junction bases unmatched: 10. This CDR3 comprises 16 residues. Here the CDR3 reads CSARVPPGTDQETQYF. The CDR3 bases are TGCAGTGCTAGAGTTCCACCAGGGACAGATCAAGAGACCCAGTACTTC.

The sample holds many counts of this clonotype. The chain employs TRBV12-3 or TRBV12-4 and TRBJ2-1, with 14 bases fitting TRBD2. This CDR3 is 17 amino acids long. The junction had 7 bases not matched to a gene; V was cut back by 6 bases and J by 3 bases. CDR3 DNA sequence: TGTGCCAGCAGCCGGGGACTAGCGGGAGTAGGCTACAATGAGCAGTTCTTC. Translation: CASSRGLAGVGYNEQFF.

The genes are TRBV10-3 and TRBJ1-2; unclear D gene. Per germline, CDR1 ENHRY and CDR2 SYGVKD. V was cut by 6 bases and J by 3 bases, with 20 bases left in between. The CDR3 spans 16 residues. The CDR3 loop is CAISDGTDKIDYGYTF. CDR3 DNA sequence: TGTGCCATCAGCGATGGAACCGACAAAATCGACTATGGCTACACCTTC.

The CDR3 is CASSQGLAGVTGELFF. CDR3 coding DNA: TGTGCCAGCAGCCAAGGACTAGCGGGCGTCACCGGGGAGCTGTTTTTT. V usage is TRBV5-5 and J usage is TRBJ2-2; 11 nucleotides match TRBD2. From germline, CDR1 is SGHKS and CDR2 YYEKEE (reference sequence). The V gene end was trimmed by 4 bases and the J gene end by 4 bases; junction bases not matched to a gene: 6. The CDR3 totals 16 residues. Combining the CDR3 with reference TRBV5-5 and TRBJ2-2 gives the whole variable domain DAGVTQSPTHLIKTRGQQVTLRCSPISGHKSVSWYQQVLGQGPQFIFQYYEKEERGRGNFPDRFSARQFPNYSSELNVNALLLGDSALYLCASSQGLAGVTGELFFGEGSRLTVL.

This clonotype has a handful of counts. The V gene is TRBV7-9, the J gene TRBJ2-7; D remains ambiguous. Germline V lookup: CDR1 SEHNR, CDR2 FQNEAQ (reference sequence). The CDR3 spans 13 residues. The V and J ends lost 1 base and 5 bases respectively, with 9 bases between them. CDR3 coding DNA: TGTGCCAGCAGCTTAGTTGCCGATAACGAGCAGTACTTC. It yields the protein CASSLVADNEQYF.

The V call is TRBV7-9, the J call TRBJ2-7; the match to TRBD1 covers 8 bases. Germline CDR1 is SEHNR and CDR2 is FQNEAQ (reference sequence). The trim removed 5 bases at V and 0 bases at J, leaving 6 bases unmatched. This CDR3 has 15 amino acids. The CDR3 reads CASSPGQGLSYEQYF. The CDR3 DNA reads TGTGCCAGCAGCCCCGGACAGGGCCTCTCCTACGAGCAGTACTTC.

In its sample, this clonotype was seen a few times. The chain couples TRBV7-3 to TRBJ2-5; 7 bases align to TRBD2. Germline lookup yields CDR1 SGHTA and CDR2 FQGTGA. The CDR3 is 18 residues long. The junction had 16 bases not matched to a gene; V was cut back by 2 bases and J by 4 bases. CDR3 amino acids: CASSLGLSFGGKGETQYF. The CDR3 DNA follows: TGTGCCAGCAGCTTAGGATTATCGTTCGGGGGGAAGGGAGAGACCCAGTACTTC.

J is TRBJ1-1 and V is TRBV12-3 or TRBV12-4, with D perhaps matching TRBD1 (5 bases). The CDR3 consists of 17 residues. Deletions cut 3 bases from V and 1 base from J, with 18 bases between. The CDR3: CASSFTVGRDPNTEAFF. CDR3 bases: TGTGCCAGCAGTTTTACGGTAGGCAGGGACCCGAACACTGAAGCTTTCTTT.

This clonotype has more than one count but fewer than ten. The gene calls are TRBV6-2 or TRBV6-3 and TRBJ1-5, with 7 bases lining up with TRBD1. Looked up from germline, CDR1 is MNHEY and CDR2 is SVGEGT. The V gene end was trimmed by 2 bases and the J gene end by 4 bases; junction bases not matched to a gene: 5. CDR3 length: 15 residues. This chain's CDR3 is CASSYQGTVNQPQHF. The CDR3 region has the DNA TGTGCCAGCAGTTACCAGGGGACAGTGAATCAGCCCCAGCATTTT.

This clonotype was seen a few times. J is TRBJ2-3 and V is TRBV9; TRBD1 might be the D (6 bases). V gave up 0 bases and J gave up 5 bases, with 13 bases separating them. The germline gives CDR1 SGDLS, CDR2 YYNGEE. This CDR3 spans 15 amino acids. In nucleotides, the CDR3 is TGTGCCAGCAGCGTAGCCTCAACCAGGGGAGATACGCAGTATTTT. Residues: CASSVASTRGDTQYF.

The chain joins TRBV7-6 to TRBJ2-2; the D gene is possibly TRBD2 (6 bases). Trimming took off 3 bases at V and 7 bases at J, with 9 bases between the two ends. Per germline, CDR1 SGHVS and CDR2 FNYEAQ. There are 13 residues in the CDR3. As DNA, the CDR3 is TGTGCCAGCAGCTTGGGACTTAGCGGGGAGCTGTTTTTT. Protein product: CASSLGLSGELFF.

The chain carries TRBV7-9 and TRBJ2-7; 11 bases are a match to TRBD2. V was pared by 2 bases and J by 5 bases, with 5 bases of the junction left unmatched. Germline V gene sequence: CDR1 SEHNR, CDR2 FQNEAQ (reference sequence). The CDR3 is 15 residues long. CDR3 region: CASSLMGSGRDEQYF. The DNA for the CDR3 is TGTGCCAGCAGCTTAATGGGTAGCGGGAGGGACGAGCAGTACTTC.

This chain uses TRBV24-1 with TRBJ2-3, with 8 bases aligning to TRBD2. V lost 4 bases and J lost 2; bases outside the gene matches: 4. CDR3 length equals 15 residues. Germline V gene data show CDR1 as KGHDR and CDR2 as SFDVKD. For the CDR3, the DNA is TGTGCCACCAGTGACAATAGCGGGGTCACAGATACGCAGTATTTT. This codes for CATSDNSGVTDTQYF.

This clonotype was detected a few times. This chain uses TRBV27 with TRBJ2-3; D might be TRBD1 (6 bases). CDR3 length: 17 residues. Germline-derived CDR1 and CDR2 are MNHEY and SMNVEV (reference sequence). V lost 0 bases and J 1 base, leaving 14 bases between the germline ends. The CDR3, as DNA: TGTGCCAGCAGTTTATCCGAGGGACATCGGGGCACAGATACGCAGTATTTT. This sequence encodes CASSLSEGHRGTDTQYF.

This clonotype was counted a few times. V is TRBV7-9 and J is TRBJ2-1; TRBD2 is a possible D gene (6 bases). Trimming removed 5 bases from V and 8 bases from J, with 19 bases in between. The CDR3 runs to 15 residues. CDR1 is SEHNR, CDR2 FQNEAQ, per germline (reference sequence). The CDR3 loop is CASSPVAVGLYEQFF. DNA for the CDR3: TGTGCCAGCAGCCCGGTAGCGGTAGGACTCTATGAGCAGTTCTTC.

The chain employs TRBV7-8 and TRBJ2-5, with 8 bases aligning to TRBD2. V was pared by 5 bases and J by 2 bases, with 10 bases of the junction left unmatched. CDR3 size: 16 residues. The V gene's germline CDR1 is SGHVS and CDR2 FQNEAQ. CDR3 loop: CASSPTGGRRQETQYF. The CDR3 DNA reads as TGTGCCAGCAGCCCCACGGGGGGGCGAAGACAAGAGACCCAGTACTTC.

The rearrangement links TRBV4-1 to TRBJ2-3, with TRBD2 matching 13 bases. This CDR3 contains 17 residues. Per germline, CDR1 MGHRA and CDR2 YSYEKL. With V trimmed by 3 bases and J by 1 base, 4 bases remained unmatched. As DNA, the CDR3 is TGCGCCAGCAGCCAGTGGACTAGCGGGGGTCGCACAGATACGCAGTATTTT. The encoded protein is CASSQWTSGGRTDTQYF.

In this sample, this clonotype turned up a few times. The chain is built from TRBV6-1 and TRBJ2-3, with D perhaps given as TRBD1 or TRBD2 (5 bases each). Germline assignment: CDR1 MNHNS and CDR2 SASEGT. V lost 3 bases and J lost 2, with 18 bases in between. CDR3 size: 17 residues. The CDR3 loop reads CASSEGVNEFATDTQYF. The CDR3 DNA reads TGTGCCAGCAGTGAGGGGGTTAATGAGTTCGCCACAGATACGCAGTATTTT.

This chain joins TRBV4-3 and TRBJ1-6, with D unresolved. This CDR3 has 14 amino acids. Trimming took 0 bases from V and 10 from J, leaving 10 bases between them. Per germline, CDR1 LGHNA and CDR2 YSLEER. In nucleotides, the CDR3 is TGCGCCAGCAGCCAAGAATCCAATCGATCACCCCTCCACTTT. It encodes CASSQESNRSPLHF.

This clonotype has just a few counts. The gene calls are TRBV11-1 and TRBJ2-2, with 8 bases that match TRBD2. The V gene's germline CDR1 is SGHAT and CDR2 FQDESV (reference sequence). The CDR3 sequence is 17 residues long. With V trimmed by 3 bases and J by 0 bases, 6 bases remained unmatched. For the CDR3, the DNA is TGTGCCAGCAGCTTGGAAACTAGCGGCCCGAACACCGGGGAGCTGTTTTTT. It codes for CASSLETSGPNTGELFF.

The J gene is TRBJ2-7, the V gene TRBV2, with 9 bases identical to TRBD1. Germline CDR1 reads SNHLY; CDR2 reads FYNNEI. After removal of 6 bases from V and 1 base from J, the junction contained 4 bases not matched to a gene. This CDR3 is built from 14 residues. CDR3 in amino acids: CASRIGTGSYEQYF. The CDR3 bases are TGTGCCAGCAGAATCGGGACAGGGTCCTACGAGCAGTACTTC.